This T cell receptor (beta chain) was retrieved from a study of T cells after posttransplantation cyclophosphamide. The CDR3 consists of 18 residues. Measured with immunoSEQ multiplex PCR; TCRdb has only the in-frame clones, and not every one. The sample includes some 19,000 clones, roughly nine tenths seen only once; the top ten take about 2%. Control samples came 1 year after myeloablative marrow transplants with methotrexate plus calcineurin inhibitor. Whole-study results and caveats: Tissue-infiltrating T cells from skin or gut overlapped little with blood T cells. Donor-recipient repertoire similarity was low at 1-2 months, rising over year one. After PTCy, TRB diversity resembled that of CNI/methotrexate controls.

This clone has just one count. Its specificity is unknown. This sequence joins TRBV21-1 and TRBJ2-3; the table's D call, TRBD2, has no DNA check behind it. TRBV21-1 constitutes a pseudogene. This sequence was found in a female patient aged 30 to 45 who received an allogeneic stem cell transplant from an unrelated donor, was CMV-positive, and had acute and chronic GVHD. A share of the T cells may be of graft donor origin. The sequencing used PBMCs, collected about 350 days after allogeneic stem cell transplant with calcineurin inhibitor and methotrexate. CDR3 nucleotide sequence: TGTGCCAGCAGCAAAGCATGGGGAACCGGACAGCGGGGGGATACGCAGTATTTT. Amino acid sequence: CASSKAWGTGQRGDTQYF.